The 24 T cell receptor beta chains reported below all come from one sample, sequenced in a study of blood T cell repertoires in COVID-19. Sequenced by immunoSEQ multiplex PCR; TCRdb stores in-frame clones only, minus some. The sample holds 250,000 to 300,000 clones; around 83% are singletons and the top ten take 3.6%. The sample was peripheral blood. These receptors all stem from a man between 18 and 35 years old with active or convalescent COVID-19.

The V gene is TRBV5-1, the J gene TRBJ2-7; TRBD1 agrees at 7 bases. With 0 bases clipped from V and 0 bases from J, the junction kept 9 bases outside the gene matches. This CDR3 has 17 amino acids. In germline, CDR1 is SGHRS, CDR2 YFSETQ. CDR3 loop: CASSLDPLDRVSYEQYF. CDR3 in DNA: TGCGCCAGCAGCTTGGACCCACTCGACAGGGTCTCCTACGAGCAGTACTTC.

The rearrangement links TRBV4-2 to TRBJ1-1, with D uncertain. The CDR3 is made up of 14 amino acids. From germline, CDR1 is LGHNA and CDR2 YNFKEQ. The V and J ends lost 0 bases and 5 bases respectively, with 10 bases between them. The CDR3 is CASSQDLSRTEAFF. The CDR3 DNA reads TGTGCCAGCAGCCAAGATCTCTCGAGGACTGAAGCTTTCTTT.

The chain couples TRBV6-5 to TRBJ1-6; TRBD1 might be the D (5 bases). CDR1 is MNHEY, CDR2 SVGAGI, per germline. V was trimmed by 5 bases and J by 0 bases, leaving 8 bases between them. There are 15 residues in the CDR3. For the CDR3, the DNA is TGTGCCAGCAGTACCGACAGCTCCTATAATTCACCCCTCCACTTT. This translates into CASSTDSSYNSPLHF.

This clone occurred a few times. The chain has TRBV19 and TRBJ1-5; TRBD1 might be the D (5 bases). The germline V and J ends were trimmed by 6 bases and 6 bases, with 12 bases remaining between them. The CDR3 contains 13 residues. Germline V CDR1 and CDR2: LNHDA, SQIVND (reference sequence). The chain's CDR3 is CASRGGTGQPQHF. As DNA, the CDR3 is TGTGCCAGTAGGGGGGGGACCGGTCAGCCCCAGCATTTT.

This sequence joins TRBV20-1 and TRBJ2-7, with 7 bases fitting TRBD1. The CDR3 consists of 14 residues. CDR1 and CDR2 (germline): DFQATT, SNEGSKA (reference sequence). V was pared by 3 bases and J by 1 base, with 6 bases of the junction left unmatched. CDR3 DNA: TGCAGTGCTAGTACCCCGACAGGGTCCTACGAGCAGTACTTC. As protein: CSASTPTGSYEQYF.

The V call is TRBV6-5, the J call TRBJ1-5; no firm D call. The CDR3 contains 15 residues. Per germline, CDR1 MNHEY and CDR2 SVGAGI. Trimming took 2 bases from V and 9 from J, leaving 17 bases between them. In DNA, the CDR3 is TGTGCCAGCAGTTACAGGGCGGAGGGTGGTTCGCCCCAGCATTTT. Translated: CASSYRAEGGSPQHF.

The genes are TRBV6-4 and TRBJ2-3; D uncertain. This CDR3 contains 15 residues. V was pared by 4 bases and J by 0 bases, with 11 bases between. Germline CDR1 and CDR2: MRHNA and SNTAGT. CDR3 in DNA: TGTGCCAGCAGTGTGAGTACCACTAGCACAGATACGCAGTATTTT. It codes for CASSVSTTSTDTQYF.

The rearrangement joins TRBV10-3 to TRBJ2-7; D is possibly TRBD1 (5 bases). Trimming stripped 5 bases from V and 2 bases from J, with 10 bases between. This CDR3 spans 13 amino acids. Germline CDR1 and CDR2: ENHRY and SYGVKD. CDR3 coding DNA: TGTGCCATCAGTCCTGGACAAGCCTACGAGCAGTACTTC. Residues: CAISPGQAYEQYF.

V and J are TRBV6-5 and TRBJ1-3; perhaps TRBD1 as D (5 bases). This CDR3 has 12 residues. Germline V gene data show CDR1 as MNHEY and CDR2 as SVGAGI. The germline V and J ends were trimmed by 7 bases and 7 bases, with 11 bases remaining between them. CDR3 sequence: CASTLTANTIYF. DNA of the CDR3: TGTGCCAGCACCTTGACAGCGAACACCATATATTTT.

The rearrangement links TRBV10-1 to TRBJ2-1; weak D call: TRBD2 (7 bases). Looked up from germline, CDR1 is WNHNN and CDR2 is SYGVQD (reference sequence). The CDR3 spans 13 residues. Trimming cost V 7 bases and J 15 bases, with 22 bases left between them. Here the CDR3 DNA reads TGCGCCAGCATGGGCGGGGGCGGTGATCAGCTGTTCTTC. Protein sequence: CASMGGGGDQLFF.

The chain links TRBV7-9 to TRBJ2-2; TRBD2 aligns across 9 bases. The germline CDR1 and CDR2 sequences are SEHNR and FQNEAQ (reference sequence). This CDR3 comprises 15 residues. With 3 bases clipped from V and 4 bases from J, the junction kept 3 bases outside the gene matches. CDR3 nucleotides: TGTGCCAGCAGCTTTCCTAGCGGGGTCACCGGGGAGCTGTTTTTT. Translation: CASSFPSGVTGELFF.

The CDR3: CASSPFQGAGYGYTF. In nucleotides, the CDR3 is TGTGCCAGCAGCCCTTTCCAGGGGGCTGGCTATGGCTACACCTTC. J is TRBJ1-2 and V is TRBV7-2, with 8 positions matching TRBD1. V trimming: 5 bases; J trimming: 4 bases; junction bases outside the gene matches: 9. Germline V gene sequence: CDR1 SGHTA, CDR2 FQGNSA. This CDR3 has 15 residues.

This chain connects TRBV6-5 to TRBJ1-2; 7 bases fit TRBD1. Trimming at V came to 7 bases and at J to 4 bases, leaving 6 bases not matched to a gene. The length of the CDR3 is 13 residues. The germline V gene has CDR1 MNHEY and CDR2 SVGAGI. The CDR3 nucleotides read TGTGCCAGCAAACACAGGGGAACCTATGGCTACACCTTC. Translation: CASKHRGTYGYTF.

The V call is TRBV9, the J call TRBJ1-3; no clear D gene. Per the germline V gene, CDR1 is SGDLS and CDR2 is YYNGEE. The CDR3 extends over 15 amino acids. With 1 base removed from V and 6 bases from J, the gap between germline ends came to 14 bases. CDR3 in DNA: TGTGCCAGCAGCGTAACCCCCGAGGGCCTAAACACCATATATTTT. It is translated as CASSVTPEGLNTIYF.

V usage is TRBV28 and J usage is TRBJ2-2, with TRBD1 matching over 7 bases. With V trimmed by 1 base and J by 5 bases, 7 bases remained unmatched. The germline gives CDR1 MDHEN, CDR2 SYDVKM. The CDR3 runs to 16 residues. CDR3 amino acids: CASSLYSGTETGELFF. The CDR3 bases are TGTGCCAGCAGTTTATATTCAGGGACAGAGACCGGGGAGCTGTTTTTT.

The chain carries TRBV28 and TRBJ1-3; 7 bases agree with TRBD1. The germline V gene encodes CDR1 MDHEN and CDR2 SYDVKM. V lost 4 bases to trimming and J lost 3 bases; unmatched junction nucleotides: 9. The CDR3 spans 16 residues. The chain's CDR3 is CASSYLTGIGGNTIYF. The CDR3 DNA reads as TGTGCCAGCAGTTATCTGACAGGGATAGGTGGAAACACCATATATTTT.

The V gene is TRBV27, the J gene TRBJ1-1, with 7 bases lining up with TRBD1. There are 16 residues in the CDR3. J was trimmed by 1 base and V by 3 bases; bases with no gene match: 8. Germline V gene data show CDR1 as MNHEY and CDR2 as SMNVEV (reference sequence). Written as DNA, the CDR3 is TGTGCCAGCAGTTTCCTAGGGGGCAGGGCGAACACTGAAGCTTTCTTT. Its translation is CASSFLGGRANTEAFF.

This clone has a handful of counts. The rearrangement joins TRBV4-1 to TRBJ2-5; 11 bases are shared with TRBD1. Germline V CDR1 and CDR2: MGHRA, YSYEKL. The CDR3 covers 17 residues. Trimming removed 3 bases from V and 1 base from J; junction bases left unmatched: 7. CDR3 sequence (DNA): TGCGCCAGCAGCCACCCGGGGGGGACAGGGGGCCAAGAGACCCAGTACTTC. Protein sequence: CASSHPGGTGGQETQYF.

V usage is TRBV2 and J usage is TRBJ2-2; D ambiguous. V dropped 6 bases and J dropped 1 base, with 9 bases sitting between them. Germline CDR1 is SNHLY and CDR2 is FYNNEI. This CDR3 has 14 amino acids. The CDR3 DNA follows: TGTGCCAGCAGCCCCATACTGAACACCGGGGAGCTGTTTTTT. The encoded protein is CASSPILNTGELFF.

CDR3 region: CASSVRGGPYGYTF. CDR3 bases: TGTGCCAGCAGCGTACGAGGGGGCCCCTATGGCTACACCTTC. The genes are TRBV9 and TRBJ1-2; 7 nucleotides align to TRBD1. Germline V lookup: CDR1 SGDLS, CDR2 YYNGEE. V gave up 1 base and J gave up 4 bases; unmatched junction bases: 4. This CDR3 is 14 amino acids long.

This sequence joins TRBV24-1 and TRBJ2-3, with a weak D call TRBD2 (5 bases). The CDR3 has 13 residues. The V end lost 6 bases, the J end lost 1 base, and 7 bases lay between the germline ends. The germline gives CDR1 KGHDR, CDR2 SFDVKD. CDR3 sequence reads: CATSKEGTDTQYF. Written as DNA, the CDR3 is TGTGCCACCAGTAAGGAGGGCACAGATACGCAGTATTTT.

This CDR3 is CASSSLQLAGGQETQYF. In DNA, the CDR3 is TGTGCCAGCAGTTCCCTACAACTAGCGGGAGGCCAAGAGACCCAGTACTTC. The rearrangement links TRBV27 to TRBJ2-5, with 12 bases identical to TRBD2. The CDR3 is made up of 17 amino acids. The V gene end was trimmed by 4 bases and the J gene end by 1 base; junction bases not matched to a gene: 7. From germline, CDR1 is MNHEY and CDR2 SMNVEV (reference sequence).

The chain recombines TRBV7-2 with TRBJ2-5, with a weak D call TRBD1 (6 bases). The CDR3 is made up of 14 amino acids. CDR1 is SGHTA, CDR2 FQGNSA, per germline. Deletions cut 0 bases from V and 4 bases from J, with 9 bases between. CDR3 sequence reads: CASSLALGGETQYF. The CDR3 DNA reads TGTGCCAGCAGCTTAGCGCTAGGGGGAGAGACCCAGTACTTC.

Only a few counts were recorded for this clone. This chain joins TRBV30 and TRBJ1-5; D not certain. V was pared by 0 bases and J by 4 bases, with 10 bases between. The germline V gene has CDR1 GTSNPN and CDR2 SVGIG (reference sequence). There are 14 residues in the CDR3. The CDR3 loop reads CAWSVPSVNQPQHF. DNA of the CDR3: TGTGCCTGGAGTGTACCTAGTGTTAATCAGCCCCAGCATTTT.